This T cell receptor (beta chain) emerged from a study of response to subunit inactivated influenza vaccine. Study findings and constraints: The authors suggested that every seasonal influenza vaccination recruits few new T cells.

Per the germline V gene, CDR1 is LGHDT and CDR2 is YNNKEL (reference sequence). The germline V and J ends were trimmed by 2 bases and 2 bases, with 20 bases remaining between them. The CDR3 runs 18 residues. Each CDR3 protein is one row after TCRdb ran MiXCR on the RT-PCR reads. This table has roughly 700,000 distinct CDR3 sequences, around 13% appearing once. This clonotype was counted at least ten times. No antigen is known for it. The starting material was PBMCs from blood, obtained less than 15 days before vaccination. V gene TRBV3-1 combines with J gene TRBJ2-3, with D tentatively TRBD2 (6 bases). This clonotype originated in a man aged 45-65 years who received an inactivated influenza vaccine. CDR3 DNA: TGTGCCAGCAGCCAACAGACTAGTTCTCTAGGTCCCACAGATACGCAGTATTTT. As protein: CASSQQTSSLGPTDTQYF.